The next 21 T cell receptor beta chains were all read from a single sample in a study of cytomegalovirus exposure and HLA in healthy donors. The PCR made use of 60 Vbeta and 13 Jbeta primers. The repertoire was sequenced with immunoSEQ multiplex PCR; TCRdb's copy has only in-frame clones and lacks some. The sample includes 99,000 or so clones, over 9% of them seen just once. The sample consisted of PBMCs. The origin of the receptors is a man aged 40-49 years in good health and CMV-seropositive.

The CDR3 is CAISLLAGDLGELFF. The CDR3 DNA is TGTGCCATCAGCCTACTAGCGGGAGACCTCGGGGAGCTGTTTTTT. The chain joins TRBV10-3 to TRBJ2-2, with TRBD2 matching 11 bases. The germline gives CDR1 ENHRY, CDR2 SYGVKD. V was pared by 6 bases and J by 7 bases, with 7 bases of the junction left unmatched. The CDR3 spans 15 residues.

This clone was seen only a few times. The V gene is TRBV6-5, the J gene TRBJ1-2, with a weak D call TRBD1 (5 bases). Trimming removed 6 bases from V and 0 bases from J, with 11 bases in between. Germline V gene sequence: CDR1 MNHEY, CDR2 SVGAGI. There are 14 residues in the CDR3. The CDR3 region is CASSRPGANYGYTF. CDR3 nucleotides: TGTGCCAGCAGCCGACCGGGGGCTAACTATGGCTACACCTTC.

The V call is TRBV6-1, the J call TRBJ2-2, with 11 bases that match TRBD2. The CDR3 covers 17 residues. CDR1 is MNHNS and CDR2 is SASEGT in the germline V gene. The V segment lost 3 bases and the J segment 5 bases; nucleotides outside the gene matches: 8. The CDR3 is CASSEGLAELGTGELFF. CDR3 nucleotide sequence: TGTGCCAGCAGTGAGGGACTAGCGGAGTTGGGTACCGGGGAGCTGTTTTTT.

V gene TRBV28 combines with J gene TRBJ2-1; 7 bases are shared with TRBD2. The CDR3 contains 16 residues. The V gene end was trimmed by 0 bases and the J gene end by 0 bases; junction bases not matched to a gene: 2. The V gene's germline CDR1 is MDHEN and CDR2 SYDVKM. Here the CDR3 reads CASSLWGGSSYNEQFF. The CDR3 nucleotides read TGTGCCAGCAGTTTATGGGGCGGGAGCTCCTACAATGAGCAGTTCTTC. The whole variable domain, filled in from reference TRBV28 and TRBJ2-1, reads DVKVTQSSRYLVKRTGEKVFLECVQDMDHENMFWYRQDPGLGLRLIYFSYDVKMKEKGDIPEGYSVSREKKERFSLILESASTNQTSMYLCASSLWGGSSYNEQFFGPGTRLTVL.

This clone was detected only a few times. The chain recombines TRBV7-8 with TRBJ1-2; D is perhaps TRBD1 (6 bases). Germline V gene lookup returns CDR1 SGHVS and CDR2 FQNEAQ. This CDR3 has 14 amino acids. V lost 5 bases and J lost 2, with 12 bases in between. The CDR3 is CASSHRTVNYGYTF. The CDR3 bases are TGTGCCAGCAGCCACCGGACAGTCAACTATGGCTACACCTTC. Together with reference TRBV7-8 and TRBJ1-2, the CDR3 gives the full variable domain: GAGVSQSPRYKVAKRGQDVALRCDPISGHVSLFWYQQALGQGPEFLTYFQNEAQLDKSGLPSDRFFAERPEGSVSTLKIQRTQQEDSAVYLCASSHRTVNYGYTFGSGTRLTVV.

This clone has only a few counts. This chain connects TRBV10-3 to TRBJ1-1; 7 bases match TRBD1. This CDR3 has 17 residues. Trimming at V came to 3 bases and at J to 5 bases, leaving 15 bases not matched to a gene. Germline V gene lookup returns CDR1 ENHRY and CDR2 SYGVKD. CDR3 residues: CAISDLRQGISGTEAFF. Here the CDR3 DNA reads TGTGCCATCAGTGACTTGAGACAGGGAATATCGGGGACTGAAGCTTTCTTT.

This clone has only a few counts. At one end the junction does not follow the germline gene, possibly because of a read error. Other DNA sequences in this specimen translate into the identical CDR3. The CDR3 DNA reads TGCAGCGTTGTCGGGCAGGACTCTTACAATGAACAGTTCTTC. Its protein is CSVVGQDSYNEQFF. The chain joins TRBV29-1 to TRBJ2-1; D perhaps matches TRBD2 (5 bases). CDR1 SQVTM and CDR2 ANQGSEA come from the germline V gene. The CDR3 runs 14 residues.

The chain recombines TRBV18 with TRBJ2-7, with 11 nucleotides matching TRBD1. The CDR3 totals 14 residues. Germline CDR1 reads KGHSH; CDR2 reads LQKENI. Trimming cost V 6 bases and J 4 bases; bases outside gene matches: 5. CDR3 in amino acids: CASSQGTGGYEQYF. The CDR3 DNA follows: TGTGCCAGCTCCCAAGGGACAGGGGGGTACGAGCAGTACTTC.

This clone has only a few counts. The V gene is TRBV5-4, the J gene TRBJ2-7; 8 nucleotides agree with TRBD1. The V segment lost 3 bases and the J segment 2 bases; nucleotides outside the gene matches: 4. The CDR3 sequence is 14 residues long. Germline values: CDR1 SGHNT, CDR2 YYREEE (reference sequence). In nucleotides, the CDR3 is TGTGCCAGCAGCTATAGGGGACAGGCCTACGAGCAGTACTTC. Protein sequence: CASSYRGQAYEQYF.

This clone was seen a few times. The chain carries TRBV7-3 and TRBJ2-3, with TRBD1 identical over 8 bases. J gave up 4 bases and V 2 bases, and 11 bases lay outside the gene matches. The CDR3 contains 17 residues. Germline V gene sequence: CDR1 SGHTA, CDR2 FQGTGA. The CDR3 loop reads CASSLGQGWDGADTQYF. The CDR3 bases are TGTGCCAGCAGCTTAGGACAGGGTTGGGACGGCGCAGATACGCAGTATTTT.

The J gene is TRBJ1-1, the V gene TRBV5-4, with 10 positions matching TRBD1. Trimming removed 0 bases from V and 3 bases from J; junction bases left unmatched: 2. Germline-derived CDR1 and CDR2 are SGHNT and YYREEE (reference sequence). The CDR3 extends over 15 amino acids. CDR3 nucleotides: TGTGCCAGCAGCTTGGGGGACAGGGGAGACACTGAAGCTTTCTTT. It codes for CASSLGDRGDTEAFF.

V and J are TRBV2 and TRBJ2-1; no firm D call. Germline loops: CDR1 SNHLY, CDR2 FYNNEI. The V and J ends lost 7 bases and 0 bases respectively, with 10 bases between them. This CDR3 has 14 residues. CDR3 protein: CASKPRASYNEQFF. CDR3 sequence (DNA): TGTGCCAGCAAGCCGAGAGCCTCCTACAATGAGCAGTTCTTC.

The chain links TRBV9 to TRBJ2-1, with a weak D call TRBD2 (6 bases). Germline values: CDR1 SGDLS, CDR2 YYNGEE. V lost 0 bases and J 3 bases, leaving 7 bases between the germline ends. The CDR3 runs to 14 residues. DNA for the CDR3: TGTGCCAGCAGCGTAGGGGGACTCTACAATGAGCAGTTCTTC. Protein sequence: CASSVGGLYNEQFF.

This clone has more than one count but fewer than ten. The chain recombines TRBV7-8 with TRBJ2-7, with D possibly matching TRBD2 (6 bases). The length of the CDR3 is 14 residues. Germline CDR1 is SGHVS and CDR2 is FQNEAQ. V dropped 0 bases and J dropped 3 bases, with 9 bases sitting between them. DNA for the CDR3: TGTGCCAGCAGCTTAGCGGGAGGCCTCTACGAGCAGTACTTC. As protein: CASSLAGGLYEQYF. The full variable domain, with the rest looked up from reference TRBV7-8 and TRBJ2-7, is GAGVSQSPRYKVAKRGQDVALRCDPISGHVSLFWYQQALGQGPEFLTYFQNEAQLDKSGLPSDRFFAERPEGSVSTLKIQRTQQEDSAVYLCASSLAGGLYEQYFGPGTRLTVT.

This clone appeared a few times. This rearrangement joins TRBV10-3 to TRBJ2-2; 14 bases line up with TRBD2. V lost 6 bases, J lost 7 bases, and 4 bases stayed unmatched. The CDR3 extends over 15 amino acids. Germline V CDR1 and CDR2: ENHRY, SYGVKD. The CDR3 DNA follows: TGTGCCATCAGAGGGACTAGCGGGAGTGTCGGGGAGCTGTTTTTT. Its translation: CAIRGTSGSVGELFF.

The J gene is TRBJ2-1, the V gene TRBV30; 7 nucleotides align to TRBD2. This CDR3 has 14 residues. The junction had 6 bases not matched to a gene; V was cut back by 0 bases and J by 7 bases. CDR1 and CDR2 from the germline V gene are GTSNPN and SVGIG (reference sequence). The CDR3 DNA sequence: TGTGCCTGGAGTGTGGGTGCTAGCGGTAATGAGCAGTTCTTC. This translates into CAWSVGASGNEQFF.

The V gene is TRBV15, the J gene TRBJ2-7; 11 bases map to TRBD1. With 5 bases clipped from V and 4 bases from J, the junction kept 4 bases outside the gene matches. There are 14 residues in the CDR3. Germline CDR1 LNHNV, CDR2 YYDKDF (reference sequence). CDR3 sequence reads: CATSSGQGAYEQYF. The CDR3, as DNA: TGTGCCACCAGCTCTGGACAGGGGGCTTACGAGCAGTACTTC.

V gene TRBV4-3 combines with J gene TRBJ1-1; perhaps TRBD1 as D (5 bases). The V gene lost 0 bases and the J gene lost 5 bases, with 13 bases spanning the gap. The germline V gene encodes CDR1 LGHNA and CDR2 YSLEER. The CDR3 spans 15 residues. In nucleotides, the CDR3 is TGCGCCAGCAGCCAAGAGGGTGCGGGGGGGACTGAAGCTTTCTTT. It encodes CASSQEGAGGTEAFF.

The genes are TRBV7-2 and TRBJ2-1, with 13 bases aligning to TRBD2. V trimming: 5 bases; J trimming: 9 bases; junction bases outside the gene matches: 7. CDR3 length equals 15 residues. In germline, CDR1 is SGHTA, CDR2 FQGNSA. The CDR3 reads CASSPWTSGSTEQFF. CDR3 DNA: TGTGCCAGCAGCCCCTGGACTAGCGGGAGTACTGAGCAGTTCTTC.

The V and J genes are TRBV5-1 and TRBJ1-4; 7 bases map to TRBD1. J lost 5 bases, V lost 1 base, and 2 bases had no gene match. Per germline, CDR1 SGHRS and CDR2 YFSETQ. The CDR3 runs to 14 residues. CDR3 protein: CASSLTGENEKLFF. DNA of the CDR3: TGCGCCAGCAGCTTGACAGGGGAGAATGAAAAACTGTTTTTT. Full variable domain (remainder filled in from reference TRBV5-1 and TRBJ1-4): KAGVTQTPRYLIKTRGQQVTLSCSPISGHRSVSWYQQTPGQGLQFLFEYFSETQRNKGNFPGRFSGRQFSNSRSEMNVSTLELGDSALYLCASSLTGENEKLFFGSGTQLSVL.

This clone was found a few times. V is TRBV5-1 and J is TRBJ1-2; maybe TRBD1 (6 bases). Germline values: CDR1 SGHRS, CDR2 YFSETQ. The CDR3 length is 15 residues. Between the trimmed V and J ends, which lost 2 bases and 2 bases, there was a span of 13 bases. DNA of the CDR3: TGCGCCAGCAGCTTAGGGACAACGACCAACTATGGCTACACCTTC. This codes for CASSLGTTTNYGYTF.